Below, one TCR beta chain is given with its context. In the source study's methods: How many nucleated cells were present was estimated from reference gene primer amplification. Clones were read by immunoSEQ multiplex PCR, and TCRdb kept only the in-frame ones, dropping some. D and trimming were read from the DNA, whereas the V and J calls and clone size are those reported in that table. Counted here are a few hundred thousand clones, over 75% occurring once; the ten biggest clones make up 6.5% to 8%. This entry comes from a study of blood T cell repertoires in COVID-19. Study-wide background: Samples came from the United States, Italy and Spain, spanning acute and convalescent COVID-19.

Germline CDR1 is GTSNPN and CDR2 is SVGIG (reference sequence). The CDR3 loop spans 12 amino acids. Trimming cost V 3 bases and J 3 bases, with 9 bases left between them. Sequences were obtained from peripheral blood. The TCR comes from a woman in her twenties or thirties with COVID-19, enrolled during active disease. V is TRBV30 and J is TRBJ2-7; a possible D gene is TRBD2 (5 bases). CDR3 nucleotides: TGTGCCTGGAGACCTGAGGGCTACGAGCAGTACTTC. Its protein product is CAWRPEGYEQYF.